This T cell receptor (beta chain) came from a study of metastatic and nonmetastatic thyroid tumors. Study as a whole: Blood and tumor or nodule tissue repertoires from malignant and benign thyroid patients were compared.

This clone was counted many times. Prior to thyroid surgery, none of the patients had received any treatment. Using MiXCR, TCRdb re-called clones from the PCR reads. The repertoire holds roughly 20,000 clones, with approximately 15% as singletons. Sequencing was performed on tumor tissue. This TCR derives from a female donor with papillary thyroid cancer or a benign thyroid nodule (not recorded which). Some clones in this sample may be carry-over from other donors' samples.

The CDR3 loop is CAINQPNTEAFF. The CDR3, as DNA: TGTGCCATCAACCAGCCAAACACTGAAGCTTTCTTT. V usage is TRBV10-3 and J usage is TRBJ1-1, with D uncertain. V shed 7 bases and J shed 2 bases, with 8 bases lying between them. This CDR3 region has 12 residues. CDR1 is ENHRY, CDR2 SYGVKD, per germline.